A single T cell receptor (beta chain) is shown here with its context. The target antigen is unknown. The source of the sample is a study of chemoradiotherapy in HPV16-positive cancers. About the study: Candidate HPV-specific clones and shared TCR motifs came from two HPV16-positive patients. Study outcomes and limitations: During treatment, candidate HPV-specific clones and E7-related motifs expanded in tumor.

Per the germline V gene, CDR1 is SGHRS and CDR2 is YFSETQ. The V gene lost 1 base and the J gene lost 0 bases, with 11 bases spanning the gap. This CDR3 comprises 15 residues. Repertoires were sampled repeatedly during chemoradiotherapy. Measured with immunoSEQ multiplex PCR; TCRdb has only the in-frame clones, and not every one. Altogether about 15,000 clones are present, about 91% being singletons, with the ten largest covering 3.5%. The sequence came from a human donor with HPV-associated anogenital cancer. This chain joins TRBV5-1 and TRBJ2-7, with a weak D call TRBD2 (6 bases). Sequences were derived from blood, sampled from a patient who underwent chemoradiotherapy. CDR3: CASSLTYSGSYEQYF. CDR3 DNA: TGCGCCAGCAGCTTGACCTATAGCGGCTCCTACGAGCAGTACTTC.